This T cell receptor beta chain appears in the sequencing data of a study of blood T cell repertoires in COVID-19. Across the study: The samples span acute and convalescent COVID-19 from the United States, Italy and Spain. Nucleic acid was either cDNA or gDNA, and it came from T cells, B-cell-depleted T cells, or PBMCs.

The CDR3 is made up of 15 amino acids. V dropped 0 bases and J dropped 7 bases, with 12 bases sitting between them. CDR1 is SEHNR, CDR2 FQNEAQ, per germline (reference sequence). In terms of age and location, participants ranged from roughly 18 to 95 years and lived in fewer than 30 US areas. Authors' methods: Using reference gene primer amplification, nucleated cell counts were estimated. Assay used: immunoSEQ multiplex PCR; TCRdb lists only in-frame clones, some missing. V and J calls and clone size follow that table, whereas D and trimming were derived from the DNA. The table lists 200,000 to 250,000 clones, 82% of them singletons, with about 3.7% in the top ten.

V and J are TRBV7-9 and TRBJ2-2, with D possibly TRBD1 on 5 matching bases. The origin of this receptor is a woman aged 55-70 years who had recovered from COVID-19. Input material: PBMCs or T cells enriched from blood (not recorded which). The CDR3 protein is CASSLALRRGGELFF. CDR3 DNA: TGTGCCAGCAGCTTAGCCCTCAGAAGGGGCGGGGAGCTGTTTTTT.